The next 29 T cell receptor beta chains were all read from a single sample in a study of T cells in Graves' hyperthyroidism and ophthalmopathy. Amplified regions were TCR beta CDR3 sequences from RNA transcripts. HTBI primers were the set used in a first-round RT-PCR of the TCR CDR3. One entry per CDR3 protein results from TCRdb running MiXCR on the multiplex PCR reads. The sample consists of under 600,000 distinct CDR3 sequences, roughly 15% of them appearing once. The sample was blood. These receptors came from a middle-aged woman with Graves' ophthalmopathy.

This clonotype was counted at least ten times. CDR3 region: CAWSVPGLPYNEQFF. CDR3 bases: TGTGCCTGGAGTGTACCAGGACTACCCTACAATGAGCAGTTCTTC. J is TRBJ2-1 and V is TRBV30; D is perhaps TRBD2 (6 bases). V lost 0 bases, J lost 2 bases, and 11 bases lay in between. CDR3 length: 15 residues. The germline V gene encodes CDR1 GTSNPN and CDR2 SVGIG (reference sequence).

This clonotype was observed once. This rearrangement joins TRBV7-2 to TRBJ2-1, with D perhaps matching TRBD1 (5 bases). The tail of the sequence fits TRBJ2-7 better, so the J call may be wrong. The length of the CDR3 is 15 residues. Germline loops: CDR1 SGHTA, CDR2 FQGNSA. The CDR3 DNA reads TGTGCCAGCAGTGAATTAAAGGGGCTGGTCAATGAGCAGTACTTC. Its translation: CASSELKGLVNEQYF.

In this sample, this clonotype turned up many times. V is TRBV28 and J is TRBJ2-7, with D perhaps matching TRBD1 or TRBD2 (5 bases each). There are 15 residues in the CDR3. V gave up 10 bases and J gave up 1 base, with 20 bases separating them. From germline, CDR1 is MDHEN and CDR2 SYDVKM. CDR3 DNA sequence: TGTGCCACCGGTCGGGACGGTTCATTGTCCTACGAGCAGTACTTC. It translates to CATGRDGSLSYEQYF.

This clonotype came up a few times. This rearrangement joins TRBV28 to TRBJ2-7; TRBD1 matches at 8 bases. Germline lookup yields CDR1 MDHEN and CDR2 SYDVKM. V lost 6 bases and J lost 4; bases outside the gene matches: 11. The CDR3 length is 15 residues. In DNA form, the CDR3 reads TGTGCCAGCAGACTCGGACAGGGTGGAGGGTACGAGCAGTACTTC. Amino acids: CASRLGQGGGYEQYF. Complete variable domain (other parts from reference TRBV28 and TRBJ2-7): DVKVTQSSRYLVKRTGEKVFLECVQDMDHENMFWYRQDPGLGLRLIYFSYDVKMKEKGDIPEGYSVSREKKERFSLILESASTNQTSMYLCASRLGQGGGYEQYFGPGTRLTVT.

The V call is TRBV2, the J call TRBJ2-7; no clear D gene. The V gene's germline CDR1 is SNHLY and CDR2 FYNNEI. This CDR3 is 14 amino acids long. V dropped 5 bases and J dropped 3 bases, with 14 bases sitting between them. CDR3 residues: CASSQRADYYEQYF. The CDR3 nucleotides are TGTGCCAGCAGTCAGCGCGCGGATTACTACGAGCAGTACTTC.

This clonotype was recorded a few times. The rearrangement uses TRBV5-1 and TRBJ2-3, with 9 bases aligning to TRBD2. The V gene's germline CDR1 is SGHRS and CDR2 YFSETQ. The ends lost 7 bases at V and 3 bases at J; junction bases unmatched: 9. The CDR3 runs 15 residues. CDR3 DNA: TGCGCCAGCCCCGGGGGTAGCGGGAGAACAGATACGCAGTATTTT. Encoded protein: CASPGGSGRTDTQYF.

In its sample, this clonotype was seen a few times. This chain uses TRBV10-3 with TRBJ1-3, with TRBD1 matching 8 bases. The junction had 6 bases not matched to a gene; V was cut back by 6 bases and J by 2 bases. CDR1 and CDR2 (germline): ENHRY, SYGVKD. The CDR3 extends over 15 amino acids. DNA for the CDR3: TGTGCCATCAGCCCACAGGGGGATACTGGAAACACCATATATTTT. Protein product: CAISPQGDTGNTIYF.

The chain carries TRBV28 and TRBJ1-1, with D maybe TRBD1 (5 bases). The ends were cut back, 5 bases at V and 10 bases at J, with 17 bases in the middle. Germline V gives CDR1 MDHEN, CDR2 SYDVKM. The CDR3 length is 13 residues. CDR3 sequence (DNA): TGTGCCAGCAGTATAAACCAGGGACGGGCAGCTTTCTTT. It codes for CASSINQGRAAFF.

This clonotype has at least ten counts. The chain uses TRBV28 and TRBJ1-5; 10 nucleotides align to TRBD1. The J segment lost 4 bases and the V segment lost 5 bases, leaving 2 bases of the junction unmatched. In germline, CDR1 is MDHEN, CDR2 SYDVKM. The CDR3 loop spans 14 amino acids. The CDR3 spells CASSGDRGNQPQHF. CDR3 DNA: TGTGCCAGCAGTGGGGACAGGGGTAATCAGCCCCAGCATTTT.

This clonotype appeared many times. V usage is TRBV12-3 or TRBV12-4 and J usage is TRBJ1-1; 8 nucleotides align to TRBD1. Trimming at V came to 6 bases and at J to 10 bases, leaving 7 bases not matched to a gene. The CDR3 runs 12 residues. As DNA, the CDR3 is TGTGCCAGCAGGTCAGGACAGGGCGGAGCTTTCTTT. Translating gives CASRSGQGGAFF.

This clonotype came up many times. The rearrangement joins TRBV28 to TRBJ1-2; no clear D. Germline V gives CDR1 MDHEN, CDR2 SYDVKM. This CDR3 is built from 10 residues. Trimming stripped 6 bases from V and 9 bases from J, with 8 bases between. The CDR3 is CASSLDSYTF. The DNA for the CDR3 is TGTGCCAGCAGCCTCGATAGCTACACCTTC.

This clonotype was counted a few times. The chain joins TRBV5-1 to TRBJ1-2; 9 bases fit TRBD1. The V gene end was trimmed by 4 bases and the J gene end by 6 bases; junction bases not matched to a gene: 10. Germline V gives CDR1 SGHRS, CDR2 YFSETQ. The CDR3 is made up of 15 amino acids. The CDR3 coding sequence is TGCGCCAGCAGCCCGGGACAGGGCACAACTCATGGCTACACCTTC. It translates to CASSPGQGTTHGYTF.

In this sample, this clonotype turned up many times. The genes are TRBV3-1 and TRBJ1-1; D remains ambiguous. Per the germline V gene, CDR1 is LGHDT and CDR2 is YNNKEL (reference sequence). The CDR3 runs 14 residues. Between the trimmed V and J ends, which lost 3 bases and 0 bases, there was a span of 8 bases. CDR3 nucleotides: TGTGCCAGCAGCCAGGAGATCGTGAACACTGAAGCTTTCTTT. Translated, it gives CASSQEIVNTEAFF. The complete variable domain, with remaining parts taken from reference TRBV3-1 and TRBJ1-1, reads DTAVSQTPKYLVTQMGNDKSIKCEQNLGHDTMYWYKQDSKKFLKIMFSYNNKELIINETVPNRFSPKSPDKAHLNLHINSLELGDSAVYFCASSQEIVNTEAFFGQGTRLTVV.

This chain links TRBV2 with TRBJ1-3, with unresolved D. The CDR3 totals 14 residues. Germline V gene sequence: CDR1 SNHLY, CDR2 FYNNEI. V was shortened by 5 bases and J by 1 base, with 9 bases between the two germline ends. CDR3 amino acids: CASSHGHSGNTIYF. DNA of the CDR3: TGTGCCAGCAGTCACGGGCATTCTGGAAACACCATATATTTT.

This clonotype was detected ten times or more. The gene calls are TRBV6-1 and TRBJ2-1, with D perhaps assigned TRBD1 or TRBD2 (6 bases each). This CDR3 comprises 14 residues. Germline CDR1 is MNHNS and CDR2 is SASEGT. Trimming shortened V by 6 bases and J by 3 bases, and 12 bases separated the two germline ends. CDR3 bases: TGTGCCAGCAGCCTGGGGGGCCGCTACAATGAGCAGTTCTTC. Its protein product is CASSLGGRYNEQFF.

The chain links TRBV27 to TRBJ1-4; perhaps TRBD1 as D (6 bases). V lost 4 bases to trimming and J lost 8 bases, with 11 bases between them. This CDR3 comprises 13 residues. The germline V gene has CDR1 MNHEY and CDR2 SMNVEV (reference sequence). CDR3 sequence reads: CASSYQGQEKLFF. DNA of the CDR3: TGTGCCAGCAGTTATCAGGGGCAGGAAAAACTGTTTTTT.

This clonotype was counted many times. The CDR3 spells CASSDRLAGGFQETQYF. The CDR3 nucleotides read TGTGCCAGCAGTGACCGACTAGCGGGAGGCTTCCAAGAGACCCAGTACTTC. The chain joins TRBV6-1 to TRBJ2-5, with 13 bases aligning to TRBD2. CDR1 is MNHNS, CDR2 SASEGT, per germline. The trim removed 3 bases at V and 1 base at J, leaving 5 bases unmatched. The CDR3 is 17 residues long.

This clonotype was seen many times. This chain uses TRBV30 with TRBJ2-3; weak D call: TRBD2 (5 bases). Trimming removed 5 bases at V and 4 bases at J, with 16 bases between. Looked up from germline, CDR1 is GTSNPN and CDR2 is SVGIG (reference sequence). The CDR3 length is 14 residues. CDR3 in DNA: TGTGCCTGGGTCGGACTCGTAGGGTCAGATACGCAGTATTTT. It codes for CAWVGLVGSDTQYF.

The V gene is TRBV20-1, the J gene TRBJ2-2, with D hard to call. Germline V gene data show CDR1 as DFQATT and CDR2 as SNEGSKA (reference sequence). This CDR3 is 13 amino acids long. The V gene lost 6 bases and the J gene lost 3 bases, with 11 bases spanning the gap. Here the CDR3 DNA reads TGCAGTGCAAACTTCCTACACACCGGGGAGCTGTTTTTT. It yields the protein CSANFLHTGELFF.

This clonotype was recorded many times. CDR3 coding DNA: TGCGCCAGCAGGGACCTACAGGGTGGAAACACTGAAGCTTTCTTT. Its protein product is CASRDLQGGNTEAFF. The rearrangement uses TRBV5-1 and TRBJ1-1, with D maybe TRBD1 (6 bases). From germline, CDR1 is SGHRS and CDR2 YFSETQ. The CDR3 has 15 amino acids. Deletions cut 5 bases from V and 2 bases from J, with 16 bases between. The entire variable domain, with the rest obtained from reference TRBV5-1 and TRBJ1-1, is as follows: KAGVTQTPRYLIKTRGQQVTLSCSPISGHRSVSWYQQTPGQGLQFLFEYFSETQRNKGNFPGRFSGRQFSNSRSEMNVSTLELGDSALYLCASRDLQGGNTEAFFGQGTRLTVV.

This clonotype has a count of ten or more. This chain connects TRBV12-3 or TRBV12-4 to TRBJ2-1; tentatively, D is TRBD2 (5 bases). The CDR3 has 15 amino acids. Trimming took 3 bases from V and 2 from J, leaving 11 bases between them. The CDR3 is CASSFSGNPYNEQFF. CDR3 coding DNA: TGTGCCAGCAGTTTTTCGGGGAACCCCTACAATGAGCAGTTCTTC.

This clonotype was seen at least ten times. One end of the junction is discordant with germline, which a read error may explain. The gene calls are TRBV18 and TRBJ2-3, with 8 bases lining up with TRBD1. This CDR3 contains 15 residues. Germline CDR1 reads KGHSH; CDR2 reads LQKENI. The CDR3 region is CASSPPGQGPDTQYF. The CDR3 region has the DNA TGTGCCAGCTCCCCACCCGGACAGGGCCCAGATACGCAGTATTTT.

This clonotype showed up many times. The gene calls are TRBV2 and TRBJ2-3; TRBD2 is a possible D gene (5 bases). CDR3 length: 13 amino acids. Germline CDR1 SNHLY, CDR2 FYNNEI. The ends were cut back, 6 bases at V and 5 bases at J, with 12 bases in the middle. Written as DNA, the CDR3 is TGTGCCAGCAGCGACGAAGGAGGAGATACGCAGTATTTT. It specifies CASSDEGGDTQYF.

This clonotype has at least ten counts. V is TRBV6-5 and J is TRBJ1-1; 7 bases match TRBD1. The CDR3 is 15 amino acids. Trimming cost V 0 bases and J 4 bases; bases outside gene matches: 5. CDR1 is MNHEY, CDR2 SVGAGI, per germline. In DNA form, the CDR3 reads TGTGCCAGCAGTTACTCTCAGACAGGGTTCACTGAAGCTTTCTTT. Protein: CASSYSQTGFTEAFF.

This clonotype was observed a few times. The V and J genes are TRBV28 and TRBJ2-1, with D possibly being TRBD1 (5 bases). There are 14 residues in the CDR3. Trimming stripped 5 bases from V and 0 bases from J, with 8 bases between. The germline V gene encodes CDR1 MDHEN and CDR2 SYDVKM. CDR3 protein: CASSGHSSYNEQFF. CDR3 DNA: TGTGCCAGCAGTGGACACAGCTCCTACAATGAGCAGTTCTTC.

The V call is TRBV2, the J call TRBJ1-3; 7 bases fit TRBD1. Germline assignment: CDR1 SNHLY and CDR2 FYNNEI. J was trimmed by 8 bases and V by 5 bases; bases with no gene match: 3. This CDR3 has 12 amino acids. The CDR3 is CASSTGAYTIYF. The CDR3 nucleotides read TGTGCCAGCAGTACAGGGGCGTACACCATATATTTT.

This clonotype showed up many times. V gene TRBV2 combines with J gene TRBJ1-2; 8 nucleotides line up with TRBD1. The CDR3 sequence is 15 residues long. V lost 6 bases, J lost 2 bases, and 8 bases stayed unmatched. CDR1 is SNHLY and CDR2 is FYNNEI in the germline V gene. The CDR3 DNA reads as TGTGCCAGCAGGGTAGGGACAGGACGCAACTATGGCTACACCTTC. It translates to CASRVGTGRNYGYTF.

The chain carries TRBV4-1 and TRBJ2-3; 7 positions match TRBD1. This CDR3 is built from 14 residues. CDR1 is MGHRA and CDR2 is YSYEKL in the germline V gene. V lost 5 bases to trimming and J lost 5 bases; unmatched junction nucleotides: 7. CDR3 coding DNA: TGCGCCAGCAGCACCGGACAGGCCGGAGATACGCAGTATTTT. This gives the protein CASSTGQAGDTQYF.

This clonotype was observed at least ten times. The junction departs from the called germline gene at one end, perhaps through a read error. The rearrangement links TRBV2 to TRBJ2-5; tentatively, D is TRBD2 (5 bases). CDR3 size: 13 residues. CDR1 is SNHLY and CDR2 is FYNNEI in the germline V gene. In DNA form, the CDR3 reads TGTACCAGCTTCCGGACTGGCCCAGAGACCCAGTACTTC. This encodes CTSFRTGPETQYF.